The sequence of this T cell receptor beta chain was determined in a study of CD8+CD57+ T cells in acquired aplastic anemia (dated by TCRdb to 2017 to 2018). With regard to the full study: On average, sorted CD4+ and CD8+ cells yielded around 3.5 ug of extracted DNA, with a range of roughly 0.18 to 30 ug. CD8+CD57+ expansion was defined as frequency above the mean frequency observed in healthy subjects. Points the paper makes about the study in general: Patients and healthy controls showed no significant difference in CD8+ Simpson's diversity (P=0.060). Roughly 30 CD8+ CDR3 sequences were found to be shared between patients and controls, but these sequences appeared to be highly expressed in patients and within the immunodominant clones of the patients.

This clonotype was counted many times. Its antigen has not been determined. It has no much larger one-base neighbor in the sample; base qualities were not kept. Genomic DNA was used as template for profiling of TCR beta VDJ combinations and CDR3 sequences. An Illumina HiSeq 2000 was used for TCR repertoire sequencing. As for the authors' bioinformatics: TRBV/TRBJ rearrangement plots, CDR3 size and DJ length profiles, and Simpson's diversity index were used to evaluate the repertoires. The most abundant DNA sequence in the deep sequencing data was defined as the immunodominant clone. CDR3 amino acid sequences were screened for sharing across subjects and compared with published repertoires and the VDJdb database. TCRdb reworked the public reads: Q25 trimming with fastp, MiXCR clone assembly, productive beta chains retained. A single entry per CDR3 protein holds the most common genes and DNA from its merged rows. These V and J calls originate from TCRdb's pipeline instead of the authors' own analysis. The sample contains about 190,000 distinct CDR3 sequences, nearly 50% of them found a single time. Over 7.5% of the sample rests with the top ten.

The patients picked for sequencing were ones in whom flow cytometry had shown an expansion of CD8+CD57+ cells. Every patient had severe acquired aplastic anemia, diagnosed using the International Study of Aplastic Anemia and Agranulocytosis and Camitta criteria. At the time blood was sampled, none of the patients had received any therapy. In the study, sorted CD4+ and CD8+ blood T cells from patients with severe aplastic anemia and from healthy subjects underwent deep sequencing of TCR repertoires. In the USA, patient enrollment took place under clinicaltrials.gov protocols 00001620, 01623167, 00001397, 00071045, 00081523 and 00961064. Ficoll-Paque density gradient centrifugation was used to isolate peripheral blood mononuclear cells. Before DNA extraction, CD4+ and CD8+ T cells were sorted with FACS or magnetic beads. This sequence was found in a human donor with aplastic anemia. Sequencing was carried out using sorted CD4+, CD8+, or CD8+CD57+ T cells (not recorded which) from PBMCs.

The DNA is TGTGCCAGCCAGGACAGGGGACCCAATCAGCCCCAGCATTTT. Its protein product is CASQDRGPNQPQHF. This chain joins TRBV2 to TRBJ1-5; 9 bases in the middle match TRBD1. Via the germline V gene, CDR1 is SNHLY and CDR2 FYNNEI. The CDR3 goes from the cysteine to the phenylalanine over 14 residues. Only the CDR3 DNA is retained, 42 bases long and in frame from the first base. Trimming accounts for 8 bases at V and 3 bases at J, while the number of junction bases matched to no gene is 5.